The 21 T cell receptor beta chains reported below all come from one sample, sequenced in a study of T cell repertoires in cytomegalovirus infection. MiXCR, applied by TCRdb to the reads, yields one record per CDR3 protein. The sample carries some 400,000 distinct CDR3 sequences, roughly 30% recorded once. Sequencing input: PBMCs. These receptors originate from a human donor in good health (CMV status not recorded). Some clones in this sample may be carry-over from other donors' samples.

The chain recombines TRBV19 with TRBJ2-2; possibly TRBD1 for D (6 bases). Germline V gives CDR1 LNHDA, CDR2 SQIVND (reference sequence). The CDR3 totals 18 residues. Trimming took off 0 bases at V and 2 bases at J, with 16 bases between the two ends. CDR3 nucleotide sequence: TGTGCCAGTAGTATAGAAGGGACAATCAGGAGAAACACCGGGGAGCTGTTTTTT. Protein: CASSIEGTIRRNTGELFF.

In its sample, this clonotype was seen a few times. The V call is TRBV6-2 or TRBV6-3, the J call TRBJ2-2, with D perhaps TRBD1 (6 bases). This CDR3 region has 17 residues. Germline V CDR1 and CDR2: MNHEY, SVGEGT. The ends were cut back, 0 bases at V and 3 bases at J, with 14 bases in the middle. CDR3 protein: CASSYSGGKAHTGELFF. The CDR3 DNA follows: TGTGCCAGCAGTTACTCAGGGGGAAAAGCCCACACCGGGGAGCTGTTTTTT.

Worth noting for this clonotype: This may come from a read error, since a much larger clone is one base off. V usage is TRBV7-6 and J usage is TRBJ2-6; no definite D call. Per the germline V gene, CDR1 is SGHVS and CDR2 is FNYEAQ. Trimming stripped 5 bases from V and 0 bases from J, with 17 bases between. This CDR3 is built from 18 residues. This CDR3 is CASSTWKGSSSGANVLTF. As DNA, the CDR3 is TGTGCCAGCAGCACCTGGAAAGGATCCTCCTCTGGGGCCAACGTCCTGACTTTC.

V gene TRBV18 combines with J gene TRBJ1-6; D might be TRBD1 (5 bases). This CDR3 region has 15 residues. The V end lost 3 bases, the J end lost 5 bases, and 11 bases lay between the germline ends. Germline V lookup: CDR1 KGHSH, CDR2 LQKENI. Here the CDR3 reads CASSPSRGDNSPLHF. CDR3 in DNA: TGTGCCAGCTCACCGTCTAGGGGTGATAATTCACCCCTCCACTTT.

V and J are TRBV4-1 and TRBJ1-3; weak D call: TRBD1 (5 bases). The V gene lost 1 base and the J gene lost 4 bases, with 17 bases spanning the gap. CDR1 MGHRA and CDR2 YSYEKL come from the germline V gene. The CDR3 spans 17 residues. DNA of the CDR3: TGCGCCAGCAGCCAAGCCAACCTAGGGGCGAGCGGAAACACCATATATTTT. Its protein product is CASSQANLGASGNTIYF.

This clonotype was seen only a few times. The V and J genes are TRBV14 and TRBJ1-3; D unclear. V was shortened by 0 bases and J by 5 bases, with 11 bases between the two germline ends. This CDR3 has 15 residues. Germline V CDR1 and CDR2: SGHDN, FVKESK. The DNA of the CDR3 is TGTGCCAGCAGCCAAGATCGAACGGTTAGAAACACCATATATTTT. This translates into CASSQDRTVRNTIYF.

About this clonotype: It is unclear where the CDR3 begins or ends on the DNA, so no DNA is shown, and the CDR3 is as TCRdb lists it. The chain employs TRBV7-6 and TRBJ2-5. Germline CDR1 reads SGHVS; CDR2 reads FNYEAQ. The CDR3 totals 17 residues, both ends included. This CDR3 is CASSSSVGLSSQETQYF.

As DNA, the CDR3 is TGTGCCAGCAGCCCCTCCCTTCAGGCCCTCCACTTT. It codes for CASSPSLQALHF. The rearrangement links TRBV12-3 or TRBV12-4 to TRBJ1-6; D remains unclear. The CDR3 consists of 12 residues. V dropped 6 bases and J dropped 14 bases, with 14 bases sitting between them.

A remark on this clonotype: The junction departs from the called germline gene at one end, perhaps through a read error. The rearrangement uses TRBV6-5 and TRBJ2-1; 10 nucleotides line up with TRBD2. Germline-derived CDR1 and CDR2 are MNHEY and SVGAGI. This CDR3 is built from 15 residues. CDR3 DNA sequence: TGTGCCAGTTTTACCGGGACTAGCGCCTCCAATGATCAGTTCTTC. This gives the protein CASFTGTSASNDQFF.

This clonotype has at least ten counts. The rearrangement joins TRBV7-8 to TRBJ2-7; 9 positions match TRBD2. Germline-derived CDR1 and CDR2 are SGHVS and FQNEAQ. This CDR3 is built from 12 residues. V gave up 7 bases and J gave up 6 bases; unmatched junction bases: 4. As DNA, the CDR3 is TGTGCCAGCATTAGCGGGGGCGGCGAGCAGTACTTC. This gives the protein CASISGGGEQYF.

The genes are TRBV5-5 and TRBJ1-2; D not resolved. The V end was cut by 0 bases, the J end by 6 bases, with 6 bases between. This CDR3 has 12 amino acids. Per the germline V gene, CDR1 is SGHKS and CDR2 is YYEKEE (reference sequence). In DNA form, the CDR3 reads TGTGCCAGCAGCTTGGACTTTGATGGCTACACCTTC. Translation gives CASSLDFDGYTF.

This clonotype was recorded a few times. V gene TRBV11-1 combines with J gene TRBJ2-5; D tentatively reads TRBD1 or TRBD2 (5 bases each). Germline V gene data show CDR1 as SGHAT and CDR2 as FQDESV (reference sequence). CDR3 length equals 15 residues. The V end lost 5 bases, the J end lost 3 bases, and 16 bases lay between the germline ends. CDR3 residues: CASSPGGGGKETQYF. CDR3 bases: TGTGCCAGCAGCCCAGGTGGGGGTGGAAAAGAGACCCAGTACTTC.

With regard to this clonotype: This may be a read error, as it is one base from a much larger clone. This sequence joins TRBV5-1 and TRBJ2-7, with D unresolved. The CDR3 contains 16 residues. V lost 7 bases, J lost 1 base, and 21 bases lay in between. Germline V gene data show CDR1 as SGHRS and CDR2 as YFSETQ. The CDR3 sequence is CASRPSGSFVSYEQYF. The CDR3 nucleotides are TGCGCCAGCCGCCCCTCGGGTTCATTTGTTTCCTACGAGCAGTACTTC.

A few counts support this clonotype. The chain has TRBV19 and TRBJ1-1, with a tentative D call TRBD1 (5 bases). The CDR3 totals 15 residues. V was cut by 0 bases and J by 4 bases, with 12 bases left in between. Germline-derived CDR1 and CDR2 are LNHDA and SQIVND (reference sequence). CDR3: CASSIDKTGGTEAFF. The CDR3 DNA reads TGTGCCAGTAGTATAGATAAGACCGGGGGCACTGAAGCTTTCTTT.

This clonotype showed up just a few times. The chain recombines TRBV19 with TRBJ1-5; D is unresolved. This CDR3 contains 18 residues. V was shortened by 1 base and J by 5 bases, with 21 bases between the two germline ends. Germline CDR1 and CDR2: LNHDA and SQIVND (reference sequence). Here the CDR3 reads CASSIVYAWVTAHQPQHF. As DNA, the CDR3 is TGTGCCAGTAGTATAGTGTATGCCTGGGTGACGGCCCATCAGCCCCAGCATTTT.

This clonotype has a handful of counts. The V gene is TRBV7-6, the J gene TRBJ2-2; TRBD1 agrees at 7 bases. Germline CDR1 and CDR2: SGHVS and FNYEAQ. This CDR3 contains 15 residues. The trim removed 5 bases at V and 1 base at J, leaving 4 bases unmatched. CDR3: CASSTRTGNTGELFF. The CDR3 DNA reads as TGTGCCAGCAGCACTCGGACAGGGAACACCGGGGAGCTGTTTTTT.

This clonotype was observed a few times. V is TRBV6-1 and J is TRBJ1-6; no clear D gene. Germline CDR1 is MNHNS and CDR2 is SASEGT. This CDR3 comprises 16 residues. V dropped 1 base and J dropped 1 base, with 8 bases sitting between them. CDR3 residues: CASSEVAGSYNSPLHF. As DNA, the CDR3 is TGTGCCAGCAGTGAAGTGGCCGGATCCTATAATTCACCCCTCCACTTT.

This clonotype has more than one count but fewer than ten. The V gene is TRBV20-1, the J gene TRBJ2-1; D call uncertain. CDR1 is DFQATT and CDR2 is SNEGSKA in the germline V gene (reference sequence). The CDR3 length is 15 residues. The V end was cut by 0 bases, the J end by 4 bases, with 13 bases between. The CDR3 is CSARDLLGSYNEQFF. CDR3 DNA sequence: TGCAGTGCTAGAGATCTTCTGGGTTCATACAATGAGCAGTTCTTC.

The chain uses TRBV11-2 and TRBJ2-3, with D possibly TRBD2 on 7 matching bases. CDR3 size: 15 residues. Trimming left V 3 bases short and J 4 bases short, with 14 bases between. Germline CDR1 SGHAT, CDR2 FQNNGV. CDR3 sequence: CASSFWGGAPDTQYF. The DNA of the CDR3 is TGTGCCAGCAGCTTTTGGGGGGGGGCGCCAGATACGCAGTATTTT.

V and J are TRBV5-4 and TRBJ2-5, with a weak D call TRBD1 (6 bases). V was clipped by 4 bases and J by 2 bases, with 12 bases between them. Germline loops: CDR1 SGHNT, CDR2 YYREEE (reference sequence). This CDR3 comprises 14 residues. The CDR3 reads CASSHRAKQETQYF. CDR3 sequence (DNA): TGTGCCAGCAGCCACAGGGCGAAGCAAGAGACCCAGTACTTC.

This clonotype was counted a few times. The V gene is TRBV5-1, the J gene TRBJ2-5; tentatively, D is TRBD1 or TRBD2 (5 bases each). CDR1 is SGHRS and CDR2 is YFSETQ in the germline V gene. This CDR3 is 15 amino acids long. Trimming took 4 bases from V and 4 from J, leaving 17 bases between them. The CDR3 here is CASSPGTPAGETQYF. DNA of the CDR3: TGCGCCAGCAGCCCGGGGACCCCAGCCGGAGAGACCCAGTACTTC.